Listed here are 25 T cell receptor beta chains from one sample, sequenced in a study of blood T cells in healthy people across ages. Primers used in a second PCR of roughly 7 to 12 cycles were a sample-barcoded 5' primer and a J-beta primer mix. TCRdb redid the calling of the 5' RACE reads with MiXCR, one entry per CDR3 protein. The data show about 510,000 distinct CDR3 sequences, over 25% seen once. This sample was also put to use in a study of T cells of mothers and their children.

Sequencing used blood. The receptors shown here come from a boy younger than 10 in good health.

J is TRBJ1-2 and V is TRBV4-2, with D perhaps matching TRBD1 (6 bases). The CDR3 is made up of 13 amino acids. Per the germline V gene, CDR1 is LGHNA and CDR2 is YNFKEQ. V was trimmed by 0 bases and J by 6 bases, leaving 8 bases between them. Here the CDR3 reads CASSQEGGNGYTF. CDR3 coding DNA: TGTGCCAGCAGCCAAGAAGGGGGGAATGGCTACACCTTC.

This clonotype was observed a handful of times. This chain joins TRBV6-5 and TRBJ2-1; the D is unclear. The closer fit of TRBJ2-7 to the DNA end suggests the J call may be wrong. The CDR3 extends over 13 amino acids. The germline gives CDR1 MNHEY, CDR2 SVGAGI. This CDR3 reads CASRGSRVDEQYF. As DNA, the CDR3 is TGTGCCAGCAGGGGTAGTAGGGTCGACGAGCAGTACTTC.

This clonotype was found a few times. The chain recombines TRBV4-3 with TRBJ2-7, with D tentatively TRBD2 (6 bases). The V end lost 2 bases, the J end lost 1 base, and 12 bases lay between the germline ends. Germline V gives CDR1 LGHNA, CDR2 YSLEER. There are 15 residues in the CDR3. The CDR3 sequence: CASSQLPGDSYEQYF. CDR3 DNA sequence: TGCGCCAGCAGCCAACTACCGGGGGATTCCTACGAGCAGTACTTC.

The chain joins TRBV20-1 to TRBJ2-5; D not resolved. Per germline, CDR1 DFQATT and CDR2 SNEGSKA (reference sequence). The CDR3 spans 11 residues. V lost 6 bases to trimming and J lost 1 base, with 6 bases between them. The DNA of the CDR3 is TGCAGTGCCACGGTCCAAGAGACCCAGTACTTC. Translated, it gives CSATVQETQYF.

V is TRBV20-1 and J is TRBJ2-5, with D perhaps TRBD1 (6 bases). Gene TRBJ2-1 matches the end of the DNA better, so the J call may be wrong. The CDR3 is 12 amino acids. CDR1 and CDR2 (germline): DFQATT, SNEGSKA (reference sequence). This CDR3 is CSRTDLSHEQFF. The CDR3, as DNA: TGCAGTCGGACAGATTTGTCGCATGAGCAGTTCTTC.

V and J are TRBV2 and TRBJ1-2; D possibly corresponds to TRBD1 (6 bases). The CDR3 runs to 13 residues. Deletions cut 4 bases from V and 8 bases from J, with 14 bases between. The germline V gene has CDR1 SNHLY and CDR2 FYNNEI. The CDR3 loop is CASSVGFQGGYTF. CDR3 in DNA: TGTGCCAGCAGTGTCGGGTTCCAGGGGGGCTACACCTTC.

On this clonotype itself: At one boundary the junction diverges from the germline segment, which might be a read error. The rearrangement uses TRBV7-6 and TRBJ2-2, with D possibly matching TRBD1 (7 bases). Germline V gene lookup returns CDR1 SGHVS and CDR2 FNYEAQ. This CDR3 has 19 amino acids. The CDR3 here is CASSHHNYRGGMVTGGLFF. In DNA form, the CDR3 reads TGTGCCAGCAGTCACCACAACTACAGGGGTGGAATGGTCACCGGGGGGCTGTTTTTT.

The J gene is TRBJ2-4, the V gene TRBV10-3; 9 bases agree with TRBD1. The V gene end was trimmed by 4 bases and the J gene end by 6 bases; junction bases not matched to a gene: 4. This CDR3 is built from 14 residues. Germline CDR1 reads ENHRY; CDR2 reads SYGVKD. This CDR3 is CAISGGGQGNIQYF. DNA of the CDR3: TGTGCCATCAGTGGGGGGGGACAGGGAAACATTCAGTACTTC.

This clonotype was detected a few times. This rearrangement joins TRBV12-3 or TRBV12-4 to TRBJ2-1; 9 nucleotides line up with TRBD2. The J call may be faulty, since TRBJ2-7 better matches the DNA end. There are 15 residues in the CDR3. The CDR3 sequence: CASSLIGLALNEQYF. CDR3 DNA: TGTGCCAGCAGTTTAATAGGACTAGCGTTAAACGAGCAGTACTTC.

This clonotype was seen only a few times. An end of the junction differs from the germline gene, which may be a read error. The chain couples TRBV7-2 to TRBJ2-5; 10 bases are shared with TRBD2. The CDR3 is 13 residues long. The germline CDR1 and CDR2 sequences are SGHTA and FQGNSA. The CDR3 spells CASSLEHLAGALF. The CDR3 DNA is TGTGCCAGCAGCTTAGAGCACCTAGCGGGGGCCCTGTTC.

This clonotype was detected only a few times. The genes are TRBV14 and TRBJ1-1; unclear D gene. The CDR3 totals 14 residues. V lost 3 bases, J lost 5 bases, and 13 bases lay in between. Germline values: CDR1 SGHDN, CDR2 FVKESK. The DNA of the CDR3 is TGTGCCAGCAGCCAGTTGTTCGGAAAGACTGAAGCTTTCTTT. Residues: CASSQLFGKTEAFF.

This clonotype was observed many times. CDR3 sequence: CASSPGTTNTEAFF. The CDR3 nucleotides are TGTGCCAGCAGCCCGGGGACAACGAACACTGAAGCTTTCTTT. The chain couples TRBV7-9 to TRBJ1-1; D perhaps matches TRBD1 (6 bases). CDR1 is SEHNR and CDR2 is FQNEAQ in the germline V gene (reference sequence). V lost 5 bases and J 1 base, leaving 11 bases between the germline ends. The CDR3 extends over 14 amino acids.

This clonotype showed up just a few times. The chain employs TRBV7-2 and TRBJ2-5, with 7 bases aligning to TRBD2. Germline V lookup: CDR1 SGHTA, CDR2 FQGNSA. The J segment lost 4 bases and the V segment lost 6 bases, leaving 5 bases of the junction unmatched. The CDR3 sequence is 13 residues long. In nucleotides, the CDR3 is TGTGCCAGCAGACGGGGAGGGGTAGAGACCCAGTACTTC. Its translation is CASRRGGVETQYF.

CDR3 in amino acids: CASSFQGHDEQYF. In DNA form, the CDR3 reads TGCGCCAGCAGCTTCCAGGGGCACGACGAGCAGTACTTC. The V and J genes are TRBV5-1 and TRBJ2-5; maybe TRBD1 (6 bases). The end of the DNA fits TRBJ2-7 better, so the J call may be wrong. This CDR3 comprises 13 residues. Germline V gives CDR1 SGHRS, CDR2 YFSETQ.

This clonotype showed up just a few times. This chain joins TRBV20-1 and TRBJ2-3; 13 nucleotides agree with TRBD2. Germline V gene sequence: CDR1 DFQATT, CDR2 SNEGSKA (reference sequence). The CDR3 length is 18 residues. The chain's CDR3 is CTVDAGTSGVASTDTQYF. The CDR3 nucleotides read TGCACCGTCGACGCCGGGACTAGCGGGGTTGCTAGCACAGATACGCAGTATTTT.

This clonotype was counted a few times. The rearrangement joins TRBV20-1 to TRBJ2-5; TRBD2 aligns across 14 bases. CDR3 length: 15 residues. J gave up 4 bases and V 5 bases, and 6 bases lay outside the gene matches. CDR1 DFQATT and CDR2 SNEGSKA come from the germline V gene (reference sequence). The CDR3: CSAETSGRGGETQYF. In nucleotides, the CDR3 is TGCAGTGCTGAGACTAGCGGGAGGGGAGGAGAGACCCAGTACTTC.

The V gene is TRBV6-5, the J gene TRBJ2-4; TRBD2 aligns across 12 bases. The ends lost 4 bases at V and 0 bases at J; junction bases unmatched: 13. CDR1 and CDR2 from the germline V gene are MNHEY and SVGAGI. The CDR3 sequence is 20 residues long. The CDR3 here is CASSSAAGTSGLGAKNIQYF. DNA of the CDR3: TGTGCCAGCAGTTCCGCCGCCGGGACTAGCGGGCTTGGAGCCAAAAACATTCAGTACTTC.

This clonotype has a handful of counts. The rearrangement uses TRBV3-1 and TRBJ2-7; TRBD2 might be the D (6 bases). Trimming cost V 0 bases and J 5 bases, with 14 bases left between them. Germline CDR1 reads LGHDT; CDR2 reads YNNKEL (reference sequence). This CDR3 has 15 residues. The CDR3 reads CASSQDETRVDEQYF. The CDR3, as DNA: TGTGCCAGCAGCCAAGACGAGACTAGGGTCGACGAGCAGTACTTC.

V and J are TRBV12-5 and TRBJ1-1; D possibly corresponds to TRBD1 (5 bases). Germline V gene data show CDR1 as LGHNT and CDR2 as FRNRAP. V shed 5 bases and J shed 0 bases, with 10 bases lying between them. The CDR3 contains 14 residues. The CDR3 here is CASGVGRLNTEAFF. The CDR3 DNA reads as TGTGCTAGTGGTGTGGGACGTCTGAACACTGAAGCTTTCTTT.

This clonotype was observed a handful of times. This chain joins TRBV30 and TRBJ2-3, with TRBD1 matching over 7 bases. The germline V gene has CDR1 GTSNPN and CDR2 SVGIG (reference sequence). There are 16 residues in the CDR3. V lost 0 bases to trimming and J lost 4 bases; unmatched junction nucleotides: 10. CDR3 protein: CAWSVYRGLIPDTQYF. In DNA, the CDR3 is TGTGCCTGGAGTGTCTACAGGGGTCTAATCCCAGATACGCAGTATTTT.

This clonotype has ten or more counts. V is TRBV29-1 and J is TRBJ1-1; TRBD1 matches 10 bases. Looked up from germline, CDR1 is SQVTM and CDR2 is ANQGSEA. This CDR3 has 17 residues. V was pared by 5 bases and J by 3 bases, with 15 bases of the junction left unmatched. CDR3 protein: CSVRPRTGGGWDTEAFF. The CDR3 nucleotides are TGCAGCGTTCGACCAAGGACAGGGGGAGGTTGGGACACTGAAGCTTTCTTT.

This clonotype has only a few counts. This rearrangement joins TRBV7-9 to TRBJ2-7, with 8 positions matching TRBD2. Looked up from germline, CDR1 is SEHNR and CDR2 is FQNEAQ (reference sequence). With 5 bases clipped from V and 3 bases from J, the junction kept 24 bases outside the gene matches. The CDR3 sequence is 20 residues long. CDR3 bases: TGTGCCAGCAGCCCGAAAATCTCCGGGACTAGGACCTCGAACGTCTACGAGCAGTACTTC. It is translated as CASSPKISGTRTSNVYEQYF.

The CDR3 sequence is CASSQEWTGTGVRNEQFF. The CDR3 coding sequence is TGTGCCAGCAGCCAAGAATGGACGGGGACAGGGGTACGCAATGAGCAGTTCTTC. V and J are TRBV14 and TRBJ2-5, with 10 bases matching TRBD1. The DNA end favors TRBJ2-1, so the J call may be wrong. Germline V gene data show CDR1 as SGHDN and CDR2 as FVKESK. CDR3 length equals 18 residues.

The chain combines TRBV9 with TRBJ2-6; 7 bases align to TRBD1. The germline V gene has CDR1 SGDLS and CDR2 YYNGEE. The CDR3 extends over 17 amino acids. V shed 0 bases and J 1 base; nucleotides not matched to a gene: 4. The CDR3, as DNA: TGTGCCAGCAGCGTAGCTTTGGACAGGTCTGGGGCCAACGTCCTGACTTTC. It translates to CASSVALDRSGANVLTF.

This clonotype was seen at least ten times. The rearrangement uses TRBV12-3 or TRBV12-4 and TRBJ2-1, with D tentatively TRBD1 or TRBD2 (7 bases each). The J call is in doubt because the DNA end fits TRBJ2-5 better. The CDR3 totals 17 residues. The DNA of the CDR3 is TGTGCCAGCAGTTCCAAGGGAGGGGGCGGGCCCCAAGAGACCCAGTACTTC. Translating it yields CASSSKGGGGPQETQYF.